The 19 T cell receptor beta chains below were found in one sample sequenced in a study of cytomegalovirus exposure and HLA in healthy donors. PCR employed 60 Vbeta and 13 Jbeta primers. Sequencing used immunoSEQ multiplex PCR; TCRdb keeps in-frame clones, though not all of them. The sample comprises about 130,000 clones, about 80% of which are singletons, and less than 1.5% rests with the top ten. Sequencing input: PBMCs. The receptors originated from a girl between 2 and 10 years old in good health and CMV-seronegative.

The chain carries TRBV7-8 and TRBJ2-5, with TRBD2 identical over 8 bases. Germline CDR1 reads SGHVS; CDR2 reads FQNEAQ. CDR3 length: 15 amino acids. The J segment lost 5 bases and the V segment lost 4 bases, leaving 9 bases of the junction unmatched. The CDR3 bases are TGTGCCAGCAGCTCAGTAGCGGGGTGGGAGGAGACCCAGTACTTC. It is translated as CASSSVAGWEETQYF.

This clone was counted only a few times. This chain connects TRBV4-2 to TRBJ2-3; no definite D call. The CDR3 covers 15 residues. From germline, CDR1 is LGHNA and CDR2 YNFKEQ. Between the trimmed V and J ends, which lost 4 bases and 4 bases, there was a span of 15 bases. The CDR3 DNA follows: TGTGCCAGCAGCCTGGGCTACCAGCACTCAGATACGCAGTATTTT. The encoded protein is CASSLGYQHSDTQYF.

This clone was seen only a few times. This rearrangement joins TRBV27 to TRBJ2-7; TRBD2 agrees at 8 bases. V gave up 3 bases and J gave up 2 bases; unmatched junction bases: 9. This CDR3 contains 16 residues. Looked up from germline, CDR1 is MNHEY and CDR2 is SMNVEV (reference sequence). The CDR3, as DNA: TGTGCCAGCAGTTTCCGGCTAGCGGGTAGAACCTACGAGCAGTACTTC. Translating gives CASSFRLAGRTYEQYF.

The CDR3 nucleotides are TGTGCCAGTAGTATAGTGGGGACTAGCGGGAACAATGAGCAGTTCTTC. Protein: CASSIVGTSGNNEQFF. The chain couples TRBV19 to TRBJ2-1; 13 nucleotides align to TRBD2. Per germline, CDR1 LNHDA and CDR2 SQIVND (reference sequence). The CDR3 runs 16 residues. Trimming removed 1 base from V and 5 bases from J; junction bases left unmatched: 2.

This clone was seen just once. The rearrangement joins TRBV7-2 to TRBJ2-1, with 8 bases matching TRBD2. This CDR3 is built from 15 residues. The trim removed 6 bases at V and 4 bases at J, leaving 8 bases unmatched. Germline V gene lookup returns CDR1 SGHTA and CDR2 FQGNSA. CDR3 amino acids: CASRGRGGSYNEQFF. The CDR3 DNA reads as TGTGCCAGCAGAGGACGGGGGGGTAGTTACAATGAGCAGTTCTTC.

The rearrangement joins TRBV11-3 to TRBJ2-7, with 10 bases matching TRBD1. Germline-derived CDR1 and CDR2 are SGHNT and YENEEA. The CDR3 length is 14 residues. J was trimmed by 0 bases and V by 5 bases; bases with no gene match: 1. For the CDR3, the DNA is TGTGCCAGCAGCAGACAGGGGGCCTCCTACGAGCAGTACTTC. It encodes CASSRQGASYEQYF.

CDR3 protein: CASSVVPDTGELFF. The DNA for the CDR3 is TGTGCCAGCAGCGTAGTTCCCGACACCGGGGAGCTGTTTTTT. The chain carries TRBV9 and TRBJ2-2; D remains unclear. V was shortened by 0 bases and J by 3 bases, with 6 bases between the two germline ends. There are 14 residues in the CDR3. Per germline, CDR1 SGDLS and CDR2 YYNGEE.

This sequence joins TRBV6-5 and TRBJ2-5, with D possibly TRBD2 on 6 matching bases. The closer fit of TRBJ2-7 to the DNA end suggests the J call may be wrong. This CDR3 region has 16 residues. Germline V gene data show CDR1 as MNHEY and CDR2 as SVGAGI. The CDR3 DNA sequence: TGTGCCAGCAGTTACGTTGGGGGGAGGAGCTCCTACGAGCAGTACTTC. Protein sequence: CASSYVGGRSSYEQYF.

The V and J genes are TRBV27 and TRBJ2-2; D gene unclear. Trimming shortened V by 2 bases and J by 7 bases, and 8 bases separated the two germline ends. The CDR3 spans 13 residues. CDR1 and CDR2 from the germline V gene are MNHEY and SMNVEV (reference sequence). The CDR3 protein is CASSLRVLGELFF. CDR3 DNA: TGTGCCAGCAGTTTACGGGTACTCGGGGAGCTGTTTTTT.

The gene calls are TRBV27 and TRBJ1-2, with a tentative D call TRBD1 (5 bases). V dropped 2 bases and J dropped 2 bases, with 9 bases sitting between them. Per the germline V gene, CDR1 is MNHEY and CDR2 is SMNVEV (reference sequence). This CDR3 is 14 amino acids long. The CDR3 nucleotides are TGTGCCAGCAGTTTAACGGGGGGGAACTATGGCTACACCTTC. Translation gives CASSLTGGNYGYTF.

In this sample, this clone turned up a few times. J is TRBJ2-1 and V is TRBV5-4; TRBD2 agrees at 15 bases. The V segment lost 4 bases and the J segment 8 bases; nucleotides outside the gene matches: 7. CDR3 length: 16 residues. Germline CDR1 SGHNT, CDR2 YYREEE (reference sequence). CDR3 nucleotide sequence: TGTGCCAGCAGCCGGACTAGCGGGGGGGCCTTCGATGAGCAGTTCTTC. This gives the protein CASSRTSGGAFDEQFF. The whole variable domain, remainder taken from reference TRBV5-4 and TRBJ2-1, is ETGVTQSPTHLIKTRGQQVTLRCSSQSGHNTVSWYQQALGQGPQFIFQYYREEENGRGNFPPRFSGLQFPNYSSELNVNALELDDSALYLCASSRTSGGAFDEQFFGPGTRLTVL.

This clone was recorded only once. J is TRBJ2-7 and V is TRBV7-9; 7 bases align to TRBD2. The trim removed 0 bases at V and 2 bases at J, leaving 1 base unmatched. This CDR3 has 14 residues. The V gene's germline CDR1 is SEHNR and CDR2 FQNEAQ (reference sequence). CDR3 amino acids: CASSLAGGTYEQYF. CDR3 nucleotides: TGTGCCAGCAGCTTAGCGGGGGGGACCTACGAGCAGTACTTC.

This clone appeared a few times. The chain uses TRBV5-1 and TRBJ1-4, with a tentative D call TRBD1 (5 bases). Trimming removed 3 bases at V and 8 bases at J, with 14 bases between. Germline assignment: CDR1 SGHRS and CDR2 YFSETQ. The length of the CDR3 is 14 residues. This chain's CDR3 is CASSSQGGEEKLFF. The CDR3 nucleotides read TGCGCCAGCAGCTCGCAGGGCGGGGAGGAAAAACTGTTTTTT.

Concerning this clone itself: One junction end does not reproduce the germline sequence, and a read error may be involved. Other DNA sequences in this sample translate to the same CDR3. This rearrangement joins TRBV5-1 to TRBJ1-2; 11 nucleotides match TRBD1. Per germline, CDR1 SGHRS and CDR2 YFSETQ. This CDR3 is built from 13 residues. The CDR3 loop reads CASSWTGGDGYTF. In nucleotides, the CDR3 is TGCGCCAGCAGCTGGACAGGGGGCGATGGTTACACCTTC. Supplemented by reference TRBV5-1 and TRBJ1-2, the full variable domain reads KAGVTQTPRYLIKTRGQQVTLSCSPISGHRSVSWYQQTPGQGLQFLFEYFSETQRNKGNFPGRFSGRQFSNSRSEMNVSTLELGDSALYLCASSWTGGDGYTFGSGTRLTVV.

This sequence joins TRBV6-1 and TRBJ2-7; 7 bases line up with TRBD1. The germline V gene has CDR1 MNHNS and CDR2 SASEGT. With V trimmed by 8 bases and J by 0 bases, 4 bases remained unmatched. The CDR3 length is 13 residues. The CDR3 DNA sequence: TGTGCCAGCGGGGACAGCCGCTCCTACGAGCAGTACTTC. Translation gives CASGDSRSYEQYF.

The V and J genes are TRBV6-5 and TRBJ2-5; 7 bases fit TRBD2. The J call may be in error: the DNA end matches TRBJ2-7 better. This CDR3 is built from 16 residues. Germline CDR1 is MNHEY and CDR2 is SVGAGI. CDR3 in DNA: TGTGCCAGCAGTTACTCTTTGTCGCGGGGGTTGAACGAGCAGTACTTC. Amino acid sequence: CASSYSLSRGLNEQYF.

This chain links TRBV11-1 with TRBJ2-3; D is uncertain. The CDR3 runs to 11 residues. With 2 bases removed from V and 5 bases from J, the gap between germline ends came to 2 bases. Germline loops: CDR1 SGHAT, CDR2 FQDESV (reference sequence). The CDR3 region is CASSLQDTQYF. CDR3 bases: TGTGCCAGCAGCTTACAAGATACGCAGTATTTT.

The V and J genes are TRBV5-1 and TRBJ2-5, with 7 bases aligning to TRBD1. After removal of 2 bases from V and 3 bases from J, the junction contained 10 bases not matched to a gene. The CDR3 consists of 16 residues. Germline CDR1 is SGHRS and CDR2 is YFSETQ. The CDR3 DNA reads as TGCGCCAGCAGCTTACCCCAGACAGGGACCAAAGAGACCCAGTACTTC. It codes for CASSLPQTGTKETQYF.

The chain links TRBV6-1 to TRBJ1-1; D call uncertain. The CDR3 totals 15 residues. The germline V gene has CDR1 MNHNS and CDR2 SASEGT. V was shortened by 1 base and J by 10 bases, with 19 bases between the two germline ends. The CDR3 bases are TGTGCCAGCAGTGAAGGGCGGGCGGGCTCCTCCGCAGCTTTCTTT. This sequence encodes CASSEGRAGSSAAFF.